This T cell receptor beta chain was identified during a study of T-cell reconstitution after alpha-beta-depleted transplantation in children. Study conclusions and caveats: Several hundred expanded graft clones reportedly were the source of alpha-beta T cells about two months after transplant.

TCRbeta library construction was performed incorporating unique molecular identifiers. Via MiXCR, TCRdb re-called the PCR reads, giving one row per CDR3 protein. The sample lists 100,000 to 130,000 distinct CDR3 sequences, approximately 6.9% occurring once. Germline values: CDR1 SGHRS, CDR2 YFSETQ. V dropped 2 bases and J dropped 5; count of bases not matched to a gene: 4. The CDR3 is 14 amino acids. Ten or more counts support this clonotype. Its specificity is unknown. Here the sequenced sample was PBMCs, mostly from graft donor cells, taken 360 days after TCRalphabeta/CD19-depleted stem cell transplant. The TCR comes from a male patient between 2 and 10 years old who had a stem cell transplant for acute lymphoblastic leukemia, so the T cells may come from the graft donor. This chain connects TRBV5-1 to TRBJ2-3, with 8 bases lining up with TRBD2. CDR3 sequence (DNA): TGCGCCAGCAGCTTACGGACTAGCCTAGATACGCAGTATTTT. Translated, it gives CASSLRTSLDTQYF.